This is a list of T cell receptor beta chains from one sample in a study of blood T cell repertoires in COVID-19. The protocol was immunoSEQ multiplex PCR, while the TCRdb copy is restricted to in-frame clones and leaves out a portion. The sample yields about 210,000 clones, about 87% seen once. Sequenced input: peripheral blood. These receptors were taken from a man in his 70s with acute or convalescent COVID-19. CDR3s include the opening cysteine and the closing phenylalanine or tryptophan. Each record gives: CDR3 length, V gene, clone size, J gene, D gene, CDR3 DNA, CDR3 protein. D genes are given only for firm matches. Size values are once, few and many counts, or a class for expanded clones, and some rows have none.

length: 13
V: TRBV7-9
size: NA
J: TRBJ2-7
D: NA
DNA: TGTGCCAGCAGCGCGCTCGGCGGAATTCGACAGTACTTC
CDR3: CASSALGGIRQYF

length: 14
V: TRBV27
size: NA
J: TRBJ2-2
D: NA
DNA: TGTGCCAGCAGTTTACCCCCGGGGGCCGGGGAGCTGTTTTTT
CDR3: CASSLPPGAGELFF

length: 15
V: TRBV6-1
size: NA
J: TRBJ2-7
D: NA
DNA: TGTGCCAGCAGTGAAAACCTGGCGGGAAACTACGAGCAGTACTTC
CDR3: CASSENLAGNYEQYF

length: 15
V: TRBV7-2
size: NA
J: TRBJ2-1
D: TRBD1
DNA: TGTGCCAGCAGCTCGGACAGGGGTGAGTACAATGAGCAGTTCTTC
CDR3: CASSSDRGEYNEQFF

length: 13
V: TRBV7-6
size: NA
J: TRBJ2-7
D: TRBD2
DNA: TGTGCCAGCGGTCCGGGACTAGTTGGCGAGCAGTACTTC
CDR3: CASGPGLVGEQYF

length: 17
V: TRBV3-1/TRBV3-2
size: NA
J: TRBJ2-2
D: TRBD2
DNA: TGTGCCAGCAGCCCCTACCAAGGACTAGCGGGTACCGGGGAGCTGTTTTTT
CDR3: CASSPYQGLAGTGELFF

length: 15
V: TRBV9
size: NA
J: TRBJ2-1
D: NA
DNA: TGTGCCAGCAGCGCTCTTTTAGGGGAATACAATGAGCAGTTCTTC
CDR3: CASSALLGEYNEQFF

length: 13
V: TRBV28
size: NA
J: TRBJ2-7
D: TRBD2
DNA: TGTGCCATCCTTAGCGGGTTAGGCCACGAGCAGTACTTC
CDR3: CAILSGLGHEQYF

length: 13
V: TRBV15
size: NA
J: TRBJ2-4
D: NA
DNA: TGTGCCACCAGCAGTCTAGCAAAAAACATTCAGTACTTC
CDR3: CATSSLAKNIQYF

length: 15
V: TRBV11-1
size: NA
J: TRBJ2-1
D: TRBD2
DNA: TGTGCCAGCAGCTCCGGACTAGCGGGACTGGTTGAGCAGTTCTTC
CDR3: CASSSGLAGLVEQFF

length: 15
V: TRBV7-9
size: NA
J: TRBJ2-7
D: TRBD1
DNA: TGTGCCAGCAGCTTAGCGGGGACAGCCGCCTACGAGCAGTACTTC
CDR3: CASSLAGTAAYEQYF

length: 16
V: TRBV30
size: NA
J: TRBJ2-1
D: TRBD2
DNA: TGTGCCTGGAGTGAACTAGCGGGAAAGTCCTACAATGAGCAGTTCTTC
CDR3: CAWSELAGKSYNEQFF

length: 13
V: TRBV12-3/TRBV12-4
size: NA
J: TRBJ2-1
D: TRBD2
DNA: TGTGCCAGCAGGGGACTAGCTTACAATGAGCAGTTCTTC
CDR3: CASRGLAYNEQFF

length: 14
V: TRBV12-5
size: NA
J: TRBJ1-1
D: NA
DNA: TGTGCTAGTGGTCCGCCCAGGGAGAACACTGAAGCTTTCTTT
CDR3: CASGPPRENTEAFF

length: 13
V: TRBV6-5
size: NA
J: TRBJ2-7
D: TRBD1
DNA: TGTGCCAGCAGTCCCCCACAGGGGCGCGAGCAGTACTTC
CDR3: CASSPPQGREQYF

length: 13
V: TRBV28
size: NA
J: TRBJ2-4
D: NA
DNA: TGTGCCAGCAGCACGGGTCCGACCAACATTCAGTACTTC
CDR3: CASSTGPTNIQYF

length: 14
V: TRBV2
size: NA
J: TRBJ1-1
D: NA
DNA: TGTGCCAGCAGTGGGACACGGTTATTCACTGAAGCTTTCTTT
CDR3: CASSGTRLFTEAFF

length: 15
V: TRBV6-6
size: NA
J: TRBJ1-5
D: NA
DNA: TGTGCCAGCAGTTACTCGACGGCGGGGAGTCAGCCCCAGCATTTT
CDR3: CASSYSTAGSQPQHF

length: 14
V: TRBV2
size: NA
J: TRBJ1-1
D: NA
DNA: TGTGCCAGCAGTCGCGGCCACCGGGACACTGAAGCTTTCTTT
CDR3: CASSRGHRDTEAFF

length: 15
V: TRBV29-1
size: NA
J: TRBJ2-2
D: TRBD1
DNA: TGCAGCGTCGCAGGCTACAGGGGACCTACCGGGGAGCTGTTTTTT
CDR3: CSVAGYRGPTGELFF

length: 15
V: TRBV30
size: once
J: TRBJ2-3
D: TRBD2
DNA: TGTGCCTGGAGTCAGGGCGGGAGTAGTACAGATACGCAGTATTTT
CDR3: CAWSQGGSSTDTQYF

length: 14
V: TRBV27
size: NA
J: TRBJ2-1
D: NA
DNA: TGTGCCAGCAGTTTATACCCGGACACCTGGGAGCAGTTCTTC
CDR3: CASSLYPDTWEQFF

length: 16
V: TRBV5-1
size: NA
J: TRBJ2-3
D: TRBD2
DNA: TGCGCCAGCAGCTGGCCACTAGCGGGGGTTCGGGATACGCAGTATTTT
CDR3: CASSWPLAGVRDTQYF

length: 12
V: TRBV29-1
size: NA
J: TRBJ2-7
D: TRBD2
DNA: TGCAGCGTTGGGACTAGCGGCTACGAGCAGTACTTC
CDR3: CSVGTSGYEQYF

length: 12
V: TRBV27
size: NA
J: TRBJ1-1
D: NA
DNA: TGTGCCAGCAGTTTCGAGGGGGTAAAAGTTTTCTTT
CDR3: CASSFEGVKVFF

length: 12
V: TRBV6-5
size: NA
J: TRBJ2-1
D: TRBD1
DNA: TGTGCCAGCAGTTTACAGGGGCCTGAGCAGTTCTTC
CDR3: CASSLQGPEQFF

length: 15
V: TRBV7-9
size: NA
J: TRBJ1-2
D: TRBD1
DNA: TGTGCCAGCAGCTTACGGACAGGGCTGAACTATGGCTACACCTTC
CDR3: CASSLRTGLNYGYTF

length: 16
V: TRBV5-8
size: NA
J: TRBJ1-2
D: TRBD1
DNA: TGTGCCAGCAGCTTCCAACCAGGGGGTTTTAACTATGGCTACACCTTC
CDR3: CASSFQPGGFNYGYTF

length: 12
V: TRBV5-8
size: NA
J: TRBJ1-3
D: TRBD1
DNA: TGTGCCAGCAGCTTCAGGGGGAACACCATATATTTT
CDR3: CASSFRGNTIYF

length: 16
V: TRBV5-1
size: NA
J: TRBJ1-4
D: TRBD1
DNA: TGCGCCAGCAGCTTGGCCGGAACAGGGGGCGGTGAAAAACTGTTTTTT
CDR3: CASSLAGTGGGEKLFF

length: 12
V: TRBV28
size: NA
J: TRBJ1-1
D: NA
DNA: TGTGCCAGCAGTTCAAGGGGTACTGAAGCTTTCTTT
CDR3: CASSSRGTEAFF

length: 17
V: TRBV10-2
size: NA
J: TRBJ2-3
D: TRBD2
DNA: TGCGCCAGCAGGGACGTACAGCTAGCGGGAGTGTCAGATACGCAGTATTTT
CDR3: CASRDVQLAGVSDTQYF

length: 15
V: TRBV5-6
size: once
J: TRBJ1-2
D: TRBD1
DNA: TGTGCCAGCAGCCCCGGGACAGAGGTTGGCTATGGCTACACCTTC
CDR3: CASSPGTEVGYGYTF

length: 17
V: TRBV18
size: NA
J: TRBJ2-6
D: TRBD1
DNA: TGTGCCAGCTCGCGGGGACAGGGCCCATCTGGGGCCAACGTCCTGACTTTC
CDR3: CASSRGQGPSGANVLTF

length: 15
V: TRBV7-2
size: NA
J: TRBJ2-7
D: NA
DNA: TGTGCCAGCAGCTTAGATCCGGGGAGCTCCTACGAGCAGTACTTC
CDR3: CASSLDPGSSYEQYF

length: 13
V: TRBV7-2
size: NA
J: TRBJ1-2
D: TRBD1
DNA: TGTGCCAGCAGCGTCGGGACAGGTCGAGGCTACACCTTC
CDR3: CASSVGTGRGYTF

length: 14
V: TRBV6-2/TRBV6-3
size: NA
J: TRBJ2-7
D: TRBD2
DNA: TGTGCCAGCAGCCTACTAGCGGGAGGATACGAGCAGTACTTC
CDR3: CASSLLAGGYEQYF

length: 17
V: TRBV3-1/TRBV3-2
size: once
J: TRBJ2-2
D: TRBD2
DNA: TGTGCCAGCAGCCAAGGTACTAGCGGGAGGGCCACCGGGGAGCTGTTTTTT
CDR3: CASSQGTSGRATGELFF

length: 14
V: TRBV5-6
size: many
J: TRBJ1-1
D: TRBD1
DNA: TGTGCCAGCAGCTACGGACAGGGGGACACTGAAGCTTTCTTT
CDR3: CASSYGQGDTEAFF

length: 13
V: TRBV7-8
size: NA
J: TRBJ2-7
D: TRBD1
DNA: TGTGCCAGCAGCTTCCGACAGGGCGGTGAGCAGTACTTC
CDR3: CASSFRQGGEQYF

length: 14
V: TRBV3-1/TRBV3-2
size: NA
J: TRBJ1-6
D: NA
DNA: TGTGCCAGCAGCCAAGCAACAGTTAATTCACCCCTCCACTTT
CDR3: CASSQATVNSPLHF

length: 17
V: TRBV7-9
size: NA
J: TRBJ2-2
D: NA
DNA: TGTGCCAGCAGTTCTGAGTCAGGGGCCCTTTTGGCCGGGGAGCTGTTTTTT
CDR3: CASSSESGALLAGELFF

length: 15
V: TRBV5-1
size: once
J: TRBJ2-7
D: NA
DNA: TGCGCCAGCAGCTTGATACCGGGACAAACCTACGAGCAGTACTTC
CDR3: CASSLIPGQTYEQYF

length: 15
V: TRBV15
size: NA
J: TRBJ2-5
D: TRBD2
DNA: TGTGCCACCAGCACCTTAGCGGGGGAACAAGAGACCCAGTACTTC
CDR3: CATSTLAGEQETQYF

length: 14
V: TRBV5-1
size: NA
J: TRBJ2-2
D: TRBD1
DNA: TGCGCCAGCAGTCTTGGACAGGGCACCGGGGAGCTGTTTTTT
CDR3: CASSLGQGTGELFF

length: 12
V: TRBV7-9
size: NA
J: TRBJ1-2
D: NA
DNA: TGTGCCAGCAGCTTCGTCGTAGATGGCTACACCTTC
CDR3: CASSFVVDGYTF

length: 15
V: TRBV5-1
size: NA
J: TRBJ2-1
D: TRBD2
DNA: TGCGCCAGCAGTCAGATTGTAGCGGGATACAATGAGCAGTTCTTC
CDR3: CASSQIVAGYNEQFF

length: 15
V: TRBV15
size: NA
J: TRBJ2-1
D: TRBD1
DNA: TGTGCCACCACTCTTGGACAGGGGGACTACAATGAGCAGTTCTTC
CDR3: CATTLGQGDYNEQFF

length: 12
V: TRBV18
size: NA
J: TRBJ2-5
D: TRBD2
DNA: TGTGCCAGCTCTCCCGGGGGGGAGACCCAGTACTTC
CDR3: CASSPGGETQYF

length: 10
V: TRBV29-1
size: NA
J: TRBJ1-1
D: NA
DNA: TGCAGCGTTTTACAGAGTGAAGCTTTCTTT
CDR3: CSVLQSEAFF

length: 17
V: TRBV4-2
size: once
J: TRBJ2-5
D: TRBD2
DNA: TGTGCCAGCAGCCCCGGGGTAGCGGGAGGGAGGGGAGAGACCCAGTACTTC
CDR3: CASSPGVAGGRGETQYF

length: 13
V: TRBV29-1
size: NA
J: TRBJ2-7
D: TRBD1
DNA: TGCAGCGTAGACGAGACAGGGGGCCACGAGCAGTACTTC
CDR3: CSVDETGGHEQYF

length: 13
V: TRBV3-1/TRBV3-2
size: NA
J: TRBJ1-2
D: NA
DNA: TGTGCCAGCAGCCAAGCCAGAAACTATGGCTACACCTTC
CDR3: CASSQARNYGYTF

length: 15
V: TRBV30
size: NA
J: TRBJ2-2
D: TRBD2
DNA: TGTGCCTGGAGCGGTAGCGGGACGAACACCGGGGAGCTGTTTTTT
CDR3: CAWSGSGTNTGELFF

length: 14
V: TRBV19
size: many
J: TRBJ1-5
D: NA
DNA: TGTGCCAGTAGTATACAGAACTGGGAGCAGCCCCAGCATTTT
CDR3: CASSIQNWEQPQHF